The 17 T cell receptor beta chains below come from one sample, sequenced in a study of spatial heterogeneity in lung cancer. Time point given: sample taken at primary tumor resection. TCRdb ran MiXCR on the 5' RACE reads and lists one entry per CDR3 protein. This table has about 40,000 distinct CDR3 sequences, about 5.2% appearing once. Sequences were derived from PBMCs, sampled at surgery. The receptors were sampled from a female donor with early-stage non-small cell lung cancer.

This clonotype was counted at least ten times. The V and J genes are TRBV28 and TRBJ1-3; no definite D call. The germline gives CDR1 MDHEN, CDR2 SYDVKM. There are 14 residues in the CDR3. Trimming left V 7 bases short and J 2 bases short, with 12 bases between. In DNA, the CDR3 is TGTGCCAGCAAGTTGTACGGAACTGGAAACACCATATATTTT. Its protein product is CASKLYGTGNTIYF.

This clonotype was detected only a few times. V gene TRBV6-5 combines with J gene TRBJ1-1; D is possibly TRBD1 (6 bases). The germline CDR1 and CDR2 sequences are MNHEY and SVGAGI. Trimming removed 2 bases at V and 5 bases at J, with 15 bases between. The CDR3 loop spans 15 amino acids. Written as DNA, the CDR3 is TGTGCCAGCAGTTACCCCGGGAGGGGGGGGACTGAAGCTTTCTTT. Protein product: CASSYPGRGGTEAFF.

This clonotype was picked up a small number of times. A read error is likely, as this CDR3 ends without the conserved phenylalanine or tryptophan. No DNA is shown, since the ends of the CDR3 on it are uncertain; the CDR3 is the one TCRdb lists. The genes are TRBV10-3 and TRBJ2-7. The CDR3 totals 8 residues, both ends included. Germline V gene sequence: CDR1 ENHRY, CDR2 SYGVKD. CDR3 in amino acids: CAINAKED.

This clonotype appeared many times. The V gene is TRBV4-3, the J gene TRBJ1-2, with D unresolved. This CDR3 has 11 amino acids. CDR1 and CDR2 (germline): LGHNA, YSLEER. The V end was cut by 3 bases, the J end by 4 bases, with 3 bases between. The CDR3 nucleotides are TGCGCCAGCAGCCACCCCTATGGCTACACCTTC. As protein: CASSHPYGYTF.

This clonotype was counted ten times or more. This chain joins TRBV28 and TRBJ2-4; 9 nucleotides line up with TRBD1. Trimming at V came to 5 bases and at J to 0 bases, leaving 5 bases not matched to a gene. The CDR3 loop spans 16 amino acids. Germline assignment: CDR1 MDHEN and CDR2 SYDVKM. Here the CDR3 reads CASSTQGALAKNIQYF. The CDR3 DNA reads TGTGCCAGCAGTACACAGGGGGCCCTAGCCAAAAACATTCAGTACTTC.

This clonotype was detected only a few times. A junction end diverges from the germline sequence, so it may reflect a read error. The chain combines TRBV19 with TRBJ2-2; no definite D call. This CDR3 region has 14 residues. Germline CDR1 reads LNHDA; CDR2 reads SQIVND (reference sequence). The CDR3 reads CASSMAGRPGELFF. CDR3 DNA: TGTGCCAGTAGTATGGCAGGTCGGCCCGGAGAGCTGTTTTTT.

This clonotype has a handful of counts. A single base separates this from a much larger clone, so it may be a read error. The chain uses TRBV7-7 and TRBJ2-2; the D gene is possibly TRBD1 (5 bases). The CDR3 runs to 14 residues. Germline V gives CDR1 SSHAT, CDR2 FNYEAQ (reference sequence). CDR3 loop: CASSLSRVTGELFF. Written as DNA, the CDR3 is TGTGCTAGCAGCTTAAGCAGGGTCACCGGGGAGCTGTTTTTT.

Ten or more counts support this clonotype. The chain carries TRBV7-3 and TRBJ1-6, with D tentatively TRBD1 (5 bases). Germline-derived CDR1 and CDR2 are SGHTA and FQGTGA. CDR3 length: 15 amino acids. Trimming took 2 bases from V and 3 from J, leaving 8 bases between them. CDR3 in amino acids: CASSLVDSYNSPLHF. The CDR3 bases are TGTGCCAGCAGCTTAGTTGACAGCTATAATTCACCCCTCCACTTT.

This clonotype was counted ten times or more. V is TRBV5-1 and J is TRBJ2-1; D gene uncertain. The CDR3 extends over 13 amino acids. The V and J ends lost 2 bases and 9 bases respectively, with 12 bases between them. CDR1 and CDR2 (germline): SGHRS, YFSETQ. The CDR3 nucleotides read TGCGCCAGCAGCTTCGGACCACGTTTTGAGCAGTTCTTC. Protein: CASSFGPRFEQFF.

The chain combines TRBV9 with TRBJ2-5; 7 bases match TRBD2. This CDR3 region has 15 residues. V lost 4 bases, J lost 4 bases, and 10 bases stayed unmatched. Germline V CDR1 and CDR2: SGDLS, YYNGEE. CDR3 DNA: TGTGCCAGCAGCCAGGGCGTAGGCGGGGGAGAGACCCAGTACTTC. Protein product: CASSQGVGGGETQYF.

V and J are TRBV7-9 and TRBJ2-7; possibly TRBD1 or TRBD2 for D (5 bases each). The CDR3 sequence is 15 residues long. Germline CDR1 SEHNR, CDR2 FQNEAQ (reference sequence). Trimming pared 5 bases from V and 4 bases from J, leaving 18 bases between. The CDR3 reads CASSNPGRVVYEQYF. DNA for the CDR3: TGTGCCAGCAGCAATCCGGGACGGGTTGTATACGAGCAGTACTTC.

In its sample, this clonotype was seen many times. This sequence joins TRBV6-5 and TRBJ1-2; D is unresolved. Germline CDR1 reads MNHEY; CDR2 reads SVGAGI. Deletions cut 0 bases from V and 7 bases from J, with 15 bases between. This CDR3 contains 15 residues. The CDR3 protein is CASSYSAVPSGGYTF. The CDR3 bases are TGTGCCAGCAGTTACTCGGCGGTACCCTCAGGTGGCTACACCTTC.

This clonotype was found many times. This chain joins TRBV20-1 and TRBJ1-6; 9 nucleotides agree with TRBD1. There are 15 residues in the CDR3. V lost 2 bases to trimming and J lost 7 bases; unmatched junction nucleotides: 6. Germline lookup yields CDR1 DFQATT and CDR2 SNEGSKA (reference sequence). CDR3 bases: TGCAGTGCTAGACTAACCGGGACAGGGAATTCACCCCTCCACTTT. Translated: CSARLTGTGNSPLHF.

This clonotype was seen a few times. The chain uses TRBV4-1 and TRBJ2-1; D might be TRBD2 (6 bases). The CDR3 covers 17 residues. V lost 3 bases and J 1 base, leaving 16 bases between the germline ends. CDR1 and CDR2 from the germline V gene are MGHRA and YSYEKL. The DNA for the CDR3 is TGCGCCAGCAGCCACGGATATGGGACTGGTTCCTACAATGAGCAGTTCTTC. Translated: CASSHGYGTGSYNEQFF.

This chain joins TRBV4-1 and TRBJ1-5; a possible D gene is TRBD1 (6 bases). The germline gives CDR1 MGHRA, CDR2 YSYEKL. Trimming removed 0 bases from V and 6 bases from J, with 12 bases in between. This CDR3 is built from 15 residues. CDR3 in amino acids: CASSQDGQGSQPQHF. CDR3 nucleotides: TGCGCCAGCAGCCAAGACGGCCAGGGGTCTCAGCCCCAGCATTTT.

At least ten counts were recorded for this clonotype. The rearrangement joins TRBV5-1 to TRBJ2-1, with 14 bases fitting TRBD2. Germline V gene lookup returns CDR1 SGHRS and CDR2 YFSETQ. The ends lost 3 bases at V and 7 bases at J; junction bases unmatched: 3. The CDR3 length is 15 residues. CDR3 region: CASSSRTSGGNEQFF. The CDR3 DNA reads TGCGCCAGCAGCTCTCGGACTAGCGGGGGGAATGAGCAGTTCTTC. Based on the CDR3 plus reference TRBV5-1 and TRBJ2-1, the full variable domain is KAGVTQTPRYLIKTRGQQVTLSCSPISGHRSVSWYQQTPGQGLQFLFEYFSETQRNKGNFPGRFSGRQFSNSRSEMNVSTLELGDSALYLCASSSRTSGGNEQFFGPGTRLTVL.

This clonotype was counted between two and nine times. The rearrangement links TRBV5-5 to TRBJ1-1, with a tentative D call TRBD1 (6 bases). The CDR3 is 15 amino acids. The germline V and J ends were trimmed by 7 bases and 5 bases, with 21 bases remaining between them. Germline CDR1 reads SGHKS; CDR2 reads YYEKEE (reference sequence). The CDR3 DNA reads as TGTGCCAGCGAACAGTTGGGGGGGCGATCGACTGAAGCTTTCTTT. This translates into CASEQLGGRSTEAFF.